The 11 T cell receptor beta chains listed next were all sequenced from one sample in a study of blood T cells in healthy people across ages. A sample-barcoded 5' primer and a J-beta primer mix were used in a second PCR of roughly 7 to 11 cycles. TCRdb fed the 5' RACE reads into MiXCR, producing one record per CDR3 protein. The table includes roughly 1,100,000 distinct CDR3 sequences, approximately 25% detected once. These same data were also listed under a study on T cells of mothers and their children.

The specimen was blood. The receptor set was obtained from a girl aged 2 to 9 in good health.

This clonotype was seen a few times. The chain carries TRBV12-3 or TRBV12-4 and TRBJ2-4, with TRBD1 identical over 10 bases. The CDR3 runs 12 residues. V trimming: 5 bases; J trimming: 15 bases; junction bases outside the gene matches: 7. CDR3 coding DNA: TGTGCCAGCAGTCCGGGACAGGGGTTAAGGTACTTC. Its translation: CASSPGQGLRYF.

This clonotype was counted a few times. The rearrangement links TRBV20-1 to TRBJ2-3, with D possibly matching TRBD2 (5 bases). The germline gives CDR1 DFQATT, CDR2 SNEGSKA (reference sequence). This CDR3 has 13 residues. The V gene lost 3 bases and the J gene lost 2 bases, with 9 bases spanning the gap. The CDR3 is CSASWRVTDTQYF. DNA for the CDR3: TGCAGTGCTAGTTGGCGGGTCACAGATACGCAGTATTTT.

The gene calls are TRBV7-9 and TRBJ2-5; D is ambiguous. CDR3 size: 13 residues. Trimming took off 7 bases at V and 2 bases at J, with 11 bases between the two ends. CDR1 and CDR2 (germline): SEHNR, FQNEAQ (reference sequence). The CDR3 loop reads CASISTAQETQYF. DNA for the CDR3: TGTGCCAGCATTTCGACGGCTCAAGAGACCCAGTACTTC.

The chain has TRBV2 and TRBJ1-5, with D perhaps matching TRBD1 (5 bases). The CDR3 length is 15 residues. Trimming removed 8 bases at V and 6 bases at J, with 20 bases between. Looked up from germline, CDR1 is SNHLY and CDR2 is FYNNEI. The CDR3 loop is CASGGVGGAGQPQHF. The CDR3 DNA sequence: TGTGCCAGCGGTGGGGTCGGGGGAGCGGGTCAGCCCCAGCATTTT.

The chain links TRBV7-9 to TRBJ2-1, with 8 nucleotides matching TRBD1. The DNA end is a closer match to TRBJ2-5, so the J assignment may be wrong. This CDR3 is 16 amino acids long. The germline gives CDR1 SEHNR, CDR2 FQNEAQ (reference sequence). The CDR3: CASSLAGTGSRETQYF. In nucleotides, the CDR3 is TGTGCCAGCAGCTTAGCTGGGACAGGTTCTCGAGAGACCCAGTACTTC.

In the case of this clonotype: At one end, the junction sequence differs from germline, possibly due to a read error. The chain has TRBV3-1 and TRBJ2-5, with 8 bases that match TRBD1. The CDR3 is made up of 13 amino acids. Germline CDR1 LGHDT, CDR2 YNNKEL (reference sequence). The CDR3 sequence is CASSPTGEEAQYF. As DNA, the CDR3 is TGTGCCAGCAGCCCGACAGGGGAAGAGGCCCAGTACTTC.

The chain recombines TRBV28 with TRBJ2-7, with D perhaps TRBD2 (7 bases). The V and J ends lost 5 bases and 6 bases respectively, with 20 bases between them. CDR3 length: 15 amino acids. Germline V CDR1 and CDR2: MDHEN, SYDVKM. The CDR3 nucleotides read TGTGCCAGCAGTCCACCGGGGGGCGGGGAAAGCGAGCAGTACTTC. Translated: CASSPPGGGESEQYF.

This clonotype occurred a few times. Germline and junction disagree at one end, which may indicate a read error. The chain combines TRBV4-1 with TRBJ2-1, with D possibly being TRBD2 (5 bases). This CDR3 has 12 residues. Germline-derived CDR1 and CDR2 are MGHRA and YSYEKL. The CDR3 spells CASSQDINGVLF. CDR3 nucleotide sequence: TGCGCCAGCAGCCAAGATATCAACGGGGTCCTCTTC.

CDR3 coding DNA: TGCAGTGCTAGATCGGAGGGACACACTGAAGCTTTCTTT. It translates to CSARSEGHTEAFF. The chain carries TRBV20-1 and TRBJ1-1, with D possibly matching TRBD1 (5 bases). Trimming removed 2 bases from V and 3 bases from J, with 10 bases in between. This CDR3 contains 13 residues. CDR1 is DFQATT, CDR2 SNEGSKA, per germline (reference sequence).

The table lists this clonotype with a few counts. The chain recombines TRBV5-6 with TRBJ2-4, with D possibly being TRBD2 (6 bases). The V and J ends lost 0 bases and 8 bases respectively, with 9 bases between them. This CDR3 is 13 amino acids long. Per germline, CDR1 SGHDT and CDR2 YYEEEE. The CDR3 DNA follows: TGTGCCAGCAGCTTGGGAGGGGAGGACATTCAGTACTTC. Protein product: CASSLGGEDIQYF.

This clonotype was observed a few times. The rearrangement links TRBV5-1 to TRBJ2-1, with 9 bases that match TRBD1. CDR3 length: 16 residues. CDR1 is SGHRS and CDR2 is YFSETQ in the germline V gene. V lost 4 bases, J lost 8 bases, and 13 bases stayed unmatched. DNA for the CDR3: TGCGCCAGCAGCGAAACGGCGGGACAGGGTTCCTATGAGCAGTTCTTC. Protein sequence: CASSETAGQGSYEQFF.